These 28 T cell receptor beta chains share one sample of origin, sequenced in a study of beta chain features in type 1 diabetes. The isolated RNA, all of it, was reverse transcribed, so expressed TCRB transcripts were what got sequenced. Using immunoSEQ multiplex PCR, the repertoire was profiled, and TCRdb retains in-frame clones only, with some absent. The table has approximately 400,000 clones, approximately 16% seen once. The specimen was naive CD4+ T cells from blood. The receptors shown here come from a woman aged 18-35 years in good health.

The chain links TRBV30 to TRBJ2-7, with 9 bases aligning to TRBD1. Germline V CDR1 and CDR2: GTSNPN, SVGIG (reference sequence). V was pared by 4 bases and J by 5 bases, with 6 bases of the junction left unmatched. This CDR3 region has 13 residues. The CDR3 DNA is TGTGCCTGGAACCGGGACAGGGCCCACGAGCAGTACTTC. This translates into CAWNRDRAHEQYF.

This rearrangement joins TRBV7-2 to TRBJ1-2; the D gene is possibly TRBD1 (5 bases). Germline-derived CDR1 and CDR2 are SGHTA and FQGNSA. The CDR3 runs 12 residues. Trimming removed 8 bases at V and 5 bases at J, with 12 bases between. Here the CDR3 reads CASLRVRYGYTF. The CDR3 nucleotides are TGTGCCAGCCTCAGGGTTAGGTATGGCTACACCTTC.

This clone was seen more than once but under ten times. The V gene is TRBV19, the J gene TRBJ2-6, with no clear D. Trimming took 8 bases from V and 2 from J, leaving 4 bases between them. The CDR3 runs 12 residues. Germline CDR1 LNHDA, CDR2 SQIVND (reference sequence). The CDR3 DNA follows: TGTGCCAGTCTTGCTGGGGCCAACGTCCTGACTTTC. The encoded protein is CASLAGANVLTF.

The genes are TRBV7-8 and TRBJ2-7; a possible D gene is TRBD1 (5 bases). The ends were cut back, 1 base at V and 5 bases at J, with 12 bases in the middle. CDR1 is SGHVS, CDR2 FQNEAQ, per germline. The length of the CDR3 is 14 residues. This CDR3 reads CASSLGLRGNEQYF. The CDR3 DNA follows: TGTGCCAGCAGCTTAGGTCTTAGGGGAAACGAGCAGTACTTC. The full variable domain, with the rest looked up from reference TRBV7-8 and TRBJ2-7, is GAGVSQSPRYKVAKRGQDVALRCDPISGHVSLFWYQQALGQGPEFLTYFQNEAQLDKSGLPSDRFFAERPEGSVSTLKIQRTQQEDSAVYLCASSLGLRGNEQYFGPGTRLTVT.

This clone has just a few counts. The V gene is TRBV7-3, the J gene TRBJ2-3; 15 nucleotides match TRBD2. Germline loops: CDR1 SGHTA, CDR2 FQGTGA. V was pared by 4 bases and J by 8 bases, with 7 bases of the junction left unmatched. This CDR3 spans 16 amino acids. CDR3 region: CASSSGLAGGAGTQYF. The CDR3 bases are TGTGCCAGCAGCTCCGGACTAGCGGGAGGGGCGGGTACGCAGTATTTT.

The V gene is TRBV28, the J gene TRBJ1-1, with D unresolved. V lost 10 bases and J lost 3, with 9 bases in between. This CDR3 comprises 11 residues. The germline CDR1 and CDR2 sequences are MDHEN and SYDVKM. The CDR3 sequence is CATMLYTEAFF. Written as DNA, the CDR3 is TGTGCCACTATGCTTTACACTGAAGCTTTCTTT.

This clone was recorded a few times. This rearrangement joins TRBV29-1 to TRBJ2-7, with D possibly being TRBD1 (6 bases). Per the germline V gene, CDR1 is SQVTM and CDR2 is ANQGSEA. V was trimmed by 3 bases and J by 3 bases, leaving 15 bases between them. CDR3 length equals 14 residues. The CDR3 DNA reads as TGCAGCGTTGATGGGACACAGGGTATCTACGAGCAGTACTTC. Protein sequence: CSVDGTQGIYEQYF.

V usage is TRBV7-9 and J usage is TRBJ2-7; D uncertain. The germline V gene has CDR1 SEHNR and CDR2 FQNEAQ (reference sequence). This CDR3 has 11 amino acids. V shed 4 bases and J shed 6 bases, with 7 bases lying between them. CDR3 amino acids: CASSSFIEQYF. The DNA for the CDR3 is TGTGCCAGCAGCTCCTTTATCGAGCAGTACTTC.

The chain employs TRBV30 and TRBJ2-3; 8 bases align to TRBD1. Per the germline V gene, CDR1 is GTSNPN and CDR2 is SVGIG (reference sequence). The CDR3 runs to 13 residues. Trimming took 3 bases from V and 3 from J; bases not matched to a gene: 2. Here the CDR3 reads CAWRHRGTDTQYF. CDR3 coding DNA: TGTGCCTGGAGACACAGGGGGACAGATACGCAGTATTTT.

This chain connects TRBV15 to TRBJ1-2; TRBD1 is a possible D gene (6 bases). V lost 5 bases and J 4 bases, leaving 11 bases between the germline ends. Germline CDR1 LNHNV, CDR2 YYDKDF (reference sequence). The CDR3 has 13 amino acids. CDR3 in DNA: TGTGCCACCAGCTCCGACAGGACCTATGGCTACACCTTC. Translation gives CATSSDRTYGYTF.

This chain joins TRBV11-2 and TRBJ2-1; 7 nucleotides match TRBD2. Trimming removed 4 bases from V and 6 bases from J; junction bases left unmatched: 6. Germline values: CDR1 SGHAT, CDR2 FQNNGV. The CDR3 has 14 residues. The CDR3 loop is CASSSREPPNEQFF. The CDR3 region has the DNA TGTGCCAGCAGCTCGCGGGAGCCCCCCAATGAGCAGTTCTTC. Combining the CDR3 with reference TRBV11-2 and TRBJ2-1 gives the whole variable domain EAGVAQSPRYKIIEKRQSVAFWCNPISGHATLYWYQQILGQGPKLLIQFQNNGVVDDSQLPKDRFSAERLKGVDSTLKIQPAKLEDSAVYLCASSSREPPNEQFFGPGTRLTVL.

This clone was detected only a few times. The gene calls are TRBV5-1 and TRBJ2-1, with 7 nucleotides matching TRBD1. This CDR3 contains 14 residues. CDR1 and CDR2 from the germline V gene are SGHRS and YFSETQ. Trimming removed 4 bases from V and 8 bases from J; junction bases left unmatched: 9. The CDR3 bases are TGCGCCAGCAGCCCCGGGACAGTGTTTTATGAGCAGTTCTTC. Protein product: CASSPGTVFYEQFF.

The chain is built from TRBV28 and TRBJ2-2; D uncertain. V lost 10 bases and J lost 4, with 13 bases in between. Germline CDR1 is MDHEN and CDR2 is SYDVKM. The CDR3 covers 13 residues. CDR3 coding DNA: TGTGCCACCTCAGGCAGGATCACCGGGGAGCTGTTTTTT. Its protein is CATSGRITGELFF.

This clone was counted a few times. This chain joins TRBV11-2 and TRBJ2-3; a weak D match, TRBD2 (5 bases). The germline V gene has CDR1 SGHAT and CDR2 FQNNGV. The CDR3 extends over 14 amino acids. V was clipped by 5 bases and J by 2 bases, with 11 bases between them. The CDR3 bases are TGTGCCAGCAGCCGGACTGTCTTCACAGATACGCAGTATTTT. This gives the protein CASSRTVFTDTQYF.

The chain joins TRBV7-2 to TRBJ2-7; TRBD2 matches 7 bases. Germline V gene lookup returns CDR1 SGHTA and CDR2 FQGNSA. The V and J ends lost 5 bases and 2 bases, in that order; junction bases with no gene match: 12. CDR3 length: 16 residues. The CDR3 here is CASSQASQGGPYEQYF. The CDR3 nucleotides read TGTGCCAGCAGCCAAGCATCGCAGGGAGGGCCCTACGAGCAGTACTTC.

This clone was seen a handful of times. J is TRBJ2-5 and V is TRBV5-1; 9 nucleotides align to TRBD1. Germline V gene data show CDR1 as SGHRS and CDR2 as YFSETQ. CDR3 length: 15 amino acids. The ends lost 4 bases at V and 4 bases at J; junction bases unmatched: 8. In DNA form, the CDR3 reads TGCGCCAGCAGCATTCCACAGGGGGCTGGAGAGACCCAGTACTTC. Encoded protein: CASSIPQGAGETQYF.

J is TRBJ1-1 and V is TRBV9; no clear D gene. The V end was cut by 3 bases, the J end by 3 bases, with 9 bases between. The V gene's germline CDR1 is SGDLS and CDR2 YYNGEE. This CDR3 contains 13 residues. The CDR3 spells CASSDQAYTEAFF. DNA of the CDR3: TGTGCCAGCAGCGATCAGGCATACACTGAAGCTTTCTTT. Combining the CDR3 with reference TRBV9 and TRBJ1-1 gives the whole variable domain DSGVTQTPKHLITATGQRVTLRCSPRSGDLSVYWYQQSLDQGLQFLIQYYNGEERAKGNILERFSAQQFPDLHSELNLSSLELGDSALYFCASSDQAYTEAFFGQGTRLTVV.

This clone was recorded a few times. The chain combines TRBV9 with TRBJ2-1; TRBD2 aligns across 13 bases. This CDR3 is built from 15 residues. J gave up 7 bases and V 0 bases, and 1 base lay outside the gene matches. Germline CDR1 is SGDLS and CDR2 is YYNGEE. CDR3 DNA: TGTGCCAGCAGCGTAGAACTAGCGGGGGGGAATGAGCAGTTCTTC. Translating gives CASSVELAGGNEQFF. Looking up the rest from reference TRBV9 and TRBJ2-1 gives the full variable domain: DSGVTQTPKHLITATGQRVTLRCSPRSGDLSVYWYQQSLDQGLQFLIQYYNGEERAKGNILERFSAQQFPDLHSELNLSSLELGDSALYFCASSVELAGGNEQFFGPGTRLTVL.

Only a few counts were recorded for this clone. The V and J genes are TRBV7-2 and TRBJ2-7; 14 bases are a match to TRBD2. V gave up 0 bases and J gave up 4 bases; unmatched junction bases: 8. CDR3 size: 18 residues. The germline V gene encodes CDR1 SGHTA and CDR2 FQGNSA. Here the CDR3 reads CASSLANSWTSGRYEQYF. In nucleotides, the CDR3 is TGTGCCAGCAGCTTAGCGAACTCCTGGACTAGCGGGAGGTACGAGCAGTACTTC.

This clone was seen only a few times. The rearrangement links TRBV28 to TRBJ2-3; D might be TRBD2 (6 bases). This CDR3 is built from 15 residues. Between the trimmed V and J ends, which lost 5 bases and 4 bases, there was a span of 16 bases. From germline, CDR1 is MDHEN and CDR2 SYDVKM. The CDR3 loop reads CASSPAGLPADTQYF. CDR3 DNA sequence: TGTGCCAGCAGTCCCGCGGGATTACCGGCAGATACGCAGTATTTT.

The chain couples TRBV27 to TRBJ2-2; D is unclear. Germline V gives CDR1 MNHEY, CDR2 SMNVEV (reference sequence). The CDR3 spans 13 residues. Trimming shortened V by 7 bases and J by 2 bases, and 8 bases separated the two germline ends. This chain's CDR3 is CASTRLNTGELFF. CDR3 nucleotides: TGTGCCAGCACCCGTCTAAACACCGGGGAGCTGTTTTTT.

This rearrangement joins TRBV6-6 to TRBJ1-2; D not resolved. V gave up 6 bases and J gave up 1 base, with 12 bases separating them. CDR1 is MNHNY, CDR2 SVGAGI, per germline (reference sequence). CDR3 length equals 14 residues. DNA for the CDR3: TGTGCCAGCAGCCACGAAAATAGTAACTATGGCTACACCTTC. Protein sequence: CASSHENSNYGYTF.

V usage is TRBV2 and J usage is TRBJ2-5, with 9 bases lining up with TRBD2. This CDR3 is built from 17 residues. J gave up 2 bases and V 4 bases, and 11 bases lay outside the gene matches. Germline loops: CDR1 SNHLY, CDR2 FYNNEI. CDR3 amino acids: CASSGGEREAAQETQYF. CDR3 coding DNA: TGTGCCAGCAGTGGGGGCGAGCGGGAGGCCGCACAAGAGACCCAGTACTTC.

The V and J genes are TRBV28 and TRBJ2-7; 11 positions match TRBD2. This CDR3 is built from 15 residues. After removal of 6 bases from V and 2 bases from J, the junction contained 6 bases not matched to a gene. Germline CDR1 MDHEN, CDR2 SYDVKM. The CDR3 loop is CASSLAGGVAYEQYF. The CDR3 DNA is TGTGCCAGCAGCCTAGCGGGAGGAGTCGCCTACGAGCAGTACTTC.

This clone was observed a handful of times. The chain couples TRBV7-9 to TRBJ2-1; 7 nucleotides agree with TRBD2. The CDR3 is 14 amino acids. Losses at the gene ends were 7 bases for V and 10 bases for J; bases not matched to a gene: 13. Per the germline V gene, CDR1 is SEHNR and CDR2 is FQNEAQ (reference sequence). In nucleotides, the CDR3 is TGTGCCAGCAAGCGGGACCGGAACCAAATGGAGCAGTTCTTC. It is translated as CASKRDRNQMEQFF.

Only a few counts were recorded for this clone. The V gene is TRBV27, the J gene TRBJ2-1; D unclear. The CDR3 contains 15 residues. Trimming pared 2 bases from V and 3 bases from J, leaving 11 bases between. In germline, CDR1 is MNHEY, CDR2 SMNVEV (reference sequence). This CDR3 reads CASSLRLQHYNEQFF. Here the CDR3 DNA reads TGTGCCAGCAGTTTACGTCTACAGCACTACAATGAGCAGTTCTTC.

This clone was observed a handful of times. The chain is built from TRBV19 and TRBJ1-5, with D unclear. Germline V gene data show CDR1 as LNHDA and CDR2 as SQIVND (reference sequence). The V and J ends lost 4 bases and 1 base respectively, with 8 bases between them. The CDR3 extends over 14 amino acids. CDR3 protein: CASSKRGSNQPQHF. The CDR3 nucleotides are TGTGCCAGTAGTAAGCGAGGGAGCAATCAGCCCCAGCATTTT.

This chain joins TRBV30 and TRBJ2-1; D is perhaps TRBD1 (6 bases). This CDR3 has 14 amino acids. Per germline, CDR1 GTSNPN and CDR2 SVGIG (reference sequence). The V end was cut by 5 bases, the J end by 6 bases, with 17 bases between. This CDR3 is CAWLSGTLGNEQFF. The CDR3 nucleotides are TGTGCCTGGTTATCCGGGACATTGGGCAATGAGCAGTTCTTC.